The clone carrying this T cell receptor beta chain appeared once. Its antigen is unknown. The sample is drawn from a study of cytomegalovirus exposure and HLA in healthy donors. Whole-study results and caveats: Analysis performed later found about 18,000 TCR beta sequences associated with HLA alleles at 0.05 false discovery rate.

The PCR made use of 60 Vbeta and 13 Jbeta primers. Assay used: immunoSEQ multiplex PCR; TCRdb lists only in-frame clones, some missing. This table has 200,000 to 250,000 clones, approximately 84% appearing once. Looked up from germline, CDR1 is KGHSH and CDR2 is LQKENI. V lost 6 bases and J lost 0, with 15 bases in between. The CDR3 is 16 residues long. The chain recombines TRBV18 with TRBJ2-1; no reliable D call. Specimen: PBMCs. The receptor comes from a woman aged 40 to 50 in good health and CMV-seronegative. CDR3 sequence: CASSPMSASSYNEQFF. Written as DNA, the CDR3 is TGTGCCAGCTCCCCCATGTCAGCGAGCTCCTACAATGAGCAGTTCTTC.